This T cell receptor (beta chain) comes out of a study of cytomegalovirus exposure and HLA in healthy donors. As regards this clone: Antigen unknown.

With 4 bases removed from V and 4 bases from J, the gap between germline ends came to 19 bases. Germline V lookup: CDR1 SGHRS, CDR2 YFSETQ. This CDR3 has 16 residues. Primers included in the PCR were 60 Vbeta and 13 Jbeta primers. Here immunoSEQ multiplex PCR was the method, and the copy in TCRdb shows in-frame clones only, minus some. The table includes some 160,000 clones, 80% detected once. Study-wide findings and caveats: Donors were assumed by presence/absence analyses to have roughly uniform sequencing depth. It was only CMV serostatus that was available as immune exposure information.

The sequence came from a man aged 40-55 years in good health and CMV-seronegative. This chain joins TRBV5-1 and TRBJ2-3, with a possible D match to TRBD2 (5 bases). Source material: PBMCs. CDR3 sequence: CASSIWTAPRADTQYF. CDR3 nucleotide sequence: TGCGCCAGCAGCATCTGGACTGCTCCACGGGCAGATACGCAGTATTTT.